Below, 14 T cell receptor beta chains from the same sample are listed, as sequenced in a study of identifying expanded T cells in peripheral blood. Method: immunoSEQ multiplex PCR; TCRdb's copy keeps in-frame clones and lacks some. The top ten hold 14% of the sample, which has around 100,000 clones, about 91% seen once. The sample comprised blood. These TCRs come from a person aged 18 to 75 in good health.

The chain joins TRBV5-1 to TRBJ2-3, with TRBD2 matching 10 bases. Per germline, CDR1 SGHRS and CDR2 YFSETQ. The CDR3 sequence is 18 residues long. Trimming at V came to 4 bases and at J to 1 base, leaving 12 bases not matched to a gene. The CDR3 region has the DNA TGCGCCAGCAGCCCCGGCAGTAGCGGGAGGAGCGGCACAGATACGCAGTATTTT. As protein: CASSPGSSGRSGTDTQYF. The variable domain in full, completed from reference TRBV5-1 and TRBJ2-3, reads KAGVTQTPRYLIKTRGQQVTLSCSPISGHRSVSWYQQTPGQGLQFLFEYFSETQRNKGNFPGRFSGRQFSNSRSEMNVSTLELGDSALYLCASSPGSSGRSGTDTQYFGPGTRLTVL.

This clone has a single count. This rearrangement joins TRBV7-3 to TRBJ1-3; D call uncertain. This CDR3 region has 15 residues. Germline V lookup: CDR1 SGHTA, CDR2 FQGTGA. V was cut by 2 bases and J by 4 bases, with 12 bases left in between. CDR3 coding DNA: TGTGCCAGCAGCTTAGACACCGGTCCCGGAAACACCATATATTTT. Translation: CASSLDTGPGNTIYF.

V usage is TRBV5-1 and J usage is TRBJ1-1; D is unclear. V was cut by 3 bases and J by 0 bases, with 15 bases left in between. This CDR3 comprises 16 residues. Germline lookup yields CDR1 SGHRS and CDR2 YFSETQ. Written as DNA, the CDR3 is TGCGCCAGCAGCTCGGGCGCGTTTTCCATGAACACTGAAGCTTTCTTT. This encodes CASSSGAFSMNTEAFF.

This clone was seen once. CDR3 amino acids: CASVSAGGNAYEQYF. The CDR3, as DNA: TGTGCCAGCGTTTCCGCAGGCGGGAACGCCTACGAGCAGTACTTC. The chain is built from TRBV28 and TRBJ2-7, with D tentatively TRBD2 (6 bases). Per the germline V gene, CDR1 is MDHEN and CDR2 is SYDVKM. With 8 bases removed from V and 2 bases from J, the gap between germline ends came to 19 bases. There are 15 residues in the CDR3.

The CDR3 region is CAISEMGRTGNTIYF. The CDR3 DNA is TGTGCCATCAGTGAGATGGGCAGGACCGGAAACACCATATATTTT. This chain uses TRBV10-3 with TRBJ1-3; D is uncertain. Between the trimmed V and J ends, which lost 2 bases and 4 bases, there was a span of 12 bases. CDR3 length equals 15 residues. Germline CDR1 ENHRY, CDR2 SYGVKD.

This clone has just one count. V and J are TRBV19 and TRBJ2-7; 8 nucleotides line up with TRBD1. This CDR3 spans 15 amino acids. Trimming took 5 bases from V and 2 from J; bases not matched to a gene: 8. Germline CDR1 and CDR2: LNHDA and SQIVND (reference sequence). The CDR3 sequence: CASSPATGETYEQYF. CDR3 sequence (DNA): TGTGCCAGTAGTCCAGCGACAGGGGAAACCTACGAGCAGTACTTC.

The rearrangement links TRBV11-2 to TRBJ1-1; 8 bases match TRBD1. Germline V gives CDR1 SGHAT, CDR2 FQNNGV. This CDR3 is built from 12 residues. V trimming: 5 bases; J trimming: 8 bases; junction bases outside the gene matches: 4. The CDR3 is CASSPDRDEAFF. DNA for the CDR3: TGTGCCAGCAGCCCGGACAGGGACGAAGCTTTCTTT.

Note on this clone: The junction does not match germline at one end; this may be a read error. This chain links TRBV19 with TRBJ1-4, with D maybe TRBD1 (6 bases). CDR1 and CDR2 from the germline V gene are LNHDA and SQIVND (reference sequence). The CDR3 loop spans 14 amino acids. The CDR3 DNA reads as TGTGCCAGTAGTTTAGACAGGATTAATGAAAAACTGTTTTTT. The encoded protein is CASSLDRINEKLFF.

The chain carries TRBV6-4 and TRBJ1-1; maybe TRBD1 (5 bases). Trimming removed 7 bases at V and 4 bases at J, with 16 bases between. This CDR3 is built from 14 residues. Germline V lookup: CDR1 MRHNA, CDR2 SNTAGT. CDR3 coding DNA: TGTGCCAGCAAAACGCAGGGAGGTGTCACTGAAGCTTTCTTT. Its protein product is CASKTQGGVTEAFF.

This clone was counted once. The J gene is TRBJ1-3, the V gene TRBV18; no definite D call. The V and J ends lost 2 bases and 0 bases respectively, with 5 bases between them. CDR1 KGHSH and CDR2 LQKENI come from the germline V gene. The CDR3 loop spans 14 amino acids. CDR3 region: CASSPSDSGNTIYF. CDR3 sequence (DNA): TGTGCCAGCTCACCATCAGACTCTGGAAACACCATATATTTT.

This chain connects TRBV6-1 to TRBJ1-3, with D possibly TRBD1 on 5 matching bases. Germline loops: CDR1 MNHNS, CDR2 SASEGT. The germline V and J ends were trimmed by 11 bases and 0 bases, with 14 bases remaining between them. This CDR3 region has 14 residues. The CDR3 DNA is TGTGCCGGACAAAGCCTTTACTCTGGAAACACCATATATTTT. Translated: CAGQSLYSGNTIYF.

The gene calls are TRBV10-3 and TRBJ2-7, with 8 nucleotides matching TRBD2. Germline-derived CDR1 and CDR2 are ENHRY and SYGVKD. The CDR3 consists of 15 residues. The V gene end was trimmed by 0 bases and the J gene end by 1 base; junction bases not matched to a gene: 2. For the CDR3, the DNA is TGTGCCATCAGTGAGTCGCCGGGAGGGTCCTACGAGCAGTACTTC. Amino acids: CAISESPGGSYEQYF.

V gene TRBV19 combines with J gene TRBJ1-2, with a weak D call TRBD1 (5 bases). This CDR3 region has 14 residues. Germline V CDR1 and CDR2: LNHDA, SQIVND (reference sequence). V shed 10 bases and J shed 2 bases, with 17 bases lying between them. The CDR3 sequence: CATFPGTANYGYTF. The CDR3 DNA is TGTGCCACCTTCCCCGGGACTGCGAACTATGGCTACACCTTC.

The chain is built from TRBV11-2 and TRBJ1-4, with 9 bases that match TRBD1. The CDR3 totals 16 residues. Looked up from germline, CDR1 is SGHAT and CDR2 is FQNNGV. The trim removed 5 bases at V and 1 base at J, leaving 5 bases unmatched. The CDR3 spells CASSPWTGVTNEKLFF. The CDR3 DNA sequence: TGTGCCAGCAGCCCATGGACAGGGGTAACTAATGAAAAACTGTTTTTT.